The T cell receptor (beta chain) described here comes from a study of blood T cell repertoires in COVID-19. Study in general: Acute-phase and convalescent COVID-19 samples originated in the United States, Italy and Spain. The cDNA or gDNA used as material had been derived from T cells, B-cell-depleted T cells, or PBMCs.

CDR3 length equals 16 residues. Looked up from germline, CDR1 is LNHDA and CDR2 is SQIVND (reference sequence). V lost 1 base to trimming and J lost 5 bases; unmatched junction nucleotides: 6. As processed by the authors: Reference gene primer amplification yielded estimated nucleated cell counts. Repertoires were generated with immunoSEQ multiplex PCR, while TCRdb's copy carries only in-frame clones and drops some. That table gives V, J and clone size, and the DNA gave D and trimming. The sample contains 250,000 or so clones, around four fifths of which appear only once. The TCR sequence derives from an older woman with active or convalescent COVID-19. The chain joins TRBV19 to TRBJ2-3; 10 positions agree with TRBD1. Sequenced material: peripheral blood. The CDR3 coding sequence is TGTGCCAGTAGTATAGTCAGACAGGGGGCGAGAGATACGCAGTATTTT. Protein product: CASSIVRQGARDTQYF.